This T cell receptor (beta chain) came from a study of CD8+ T cells in alopecia areata. Background on the study: The drug, tofacitinib, lasted 6 to 18 months, followed by 6 months off drug.

Study-level points and caveats: Many of the expanded lesional clones endured in scalp and blood while on tofacitinib.

RNA was isolated and reverse transcribed to cDNA, the sequencing template. The method was immunoSEQ multiplex PCR; TCRdb's version includes in-frame clones alone and lacks a portion of them. The top ten clones hold just under 0.5% of a sample with fewer than 250,000 clones, 35% to 45% of them seen once. V gave up 7 bases and J gave up 2 bases, with 7 bases separating them. CDR1 is SGHRS and CDR2 is YFSETQ in the germline V gene. This CDR3 spans 11 amino acids. Points on this clone: Antigen: not known.

Treatment indicated: oral pan-JAK inhibitor, 5-10 mg twice daily. The specimen was CD4+ T cells sorted from blood, collected at approximately week 30, from a patient treated with tofacitinib. The V gene is TRBV5-1, the J gene TRBJ2-7; D not resolved. This TCR came from a human donor with alopecia areata. The CDR3: CASGDTYEQYF. Here the CDR3 DNA reads TGCGCCAGCGGGGATACCTACGAGCAGTACTTC.